Listed here are 31 T cell receptor beta chains from one sample, sequenced in a study of cytomegalovirus exposure and HLA in healthy donors. It was with 60 Vbeta and 13 Jbeta primers that the PCR ran. Sequenced by immunoSEQ multiplex PCR; TCRdb stores in-frame clones only, minus some. The sample lists roughly 200,000 clones; 80% to 90% were seen once. The sequenced material came from PBMCs. All receptors come from a man aged 25 to 40 in good health and CMV-seronegative.

Comments on this clone: The identical CDR3 is also encoded by other nucleotide sequences in the sample. The chain combines TRBV25-1 with TRBJ2-7; 9 bases align to TRBD1. V lost 6 bases to trimming and J lost 2 bases; unmatched junction nucleotides: 2. Germline V gene lookup returns CDR1 MGHDK and CDR2 SYGVNS. The CDR3 runs to 13 residues. Here the CDR3 reads CASRQGAAYEQYF. The CDR3 DNA reads as TGTGCCAGCAGACAGGGGGCGGCCTACGAGCAGTACTTC.

The chain combines TRBV11-2 with TRBJ2-1; D might be TRBD2 (6 bases). The CDR3 runs 12 residues. CDR1 and CDR2 from the germline V gene are SGHAT and FQNNGV. Trimming shortened V by 3 bases and J by 10 bases, and 10 bases separated the two germline ends. The CDR3: CASSFRGREQFF. The CDR3 coding sequence is TGTGCCAGCAGCTTCCGGGGGAGAGAGCAGTTCTTC.

V gene TRBV6-5 combines with J gene TRBJ2-1; 8 bases are a match to TRBD1. The CDR3 loop spans 12 amino acids. J was trimmed by 16 bases and V by 6 bases; bases with no gene match: 11. Germline CDR1 and CDR2: MNHEY and SVGAGI. CDR3 sequence: CASSQMTGEYFF. DNA for the CDR3: TGTGCCAGCAGCCAAATGACAGGGGAATACTTCTTC.

V usage is TRBV7-9 and J usage is TRBJ2-7, with D maybe TRBD2 (8 bases). V lost 5 bases, J lost 6 bases, and 20 bases lay in between. This CDR3 has 15 amino acids. The V gene's germline CDR1 is SEHNR and CDR2 FQNEAQ (reference sequence). CDR3 sequence reads: CASSPRGRGAVEQYF. In nucleotides, the CDR3 is TGTGCCAGCAGCCCTAGGGGGCGGGGGGCGGTCGAGCAGTACTTC.

This clone was observed a single time. The sample has other DNA sequences that encode this CDR3 too. The chain uses TRBV7-9 and TRBJ1-2; D unclear. Germline loops: CDR1 SEHNR, CDR2 FQNEAQ (reference sequence). This CDR3 spans 13 amino acids. Trimming removed 1 base at V and 2 bases at J, with 5 bases between. The CDR3 reads CASSLDSNYGYTF. The CDR3, as DNA: TGTGCCAGCAGCTTAGACAGCAACTATGGCTACACCTTC.

This sequence joins TRBV5-1 and TRBJ2-2; the match to TRBD1 covers 7 bases. Losses at the gene ends were 4 bases for V and 0 bases for J; bases not matched to a gene: 6. The CDR3 sequence is 16 residues long. The germline CDR1 and CDR2 sequences are SGHRS and YFSETQ. The CDR3 coding sequence is TGCGCCAGCAGCGCTTTCGGGACAGCGAACACCGGGGAGCTGTTTTTT. Amino acids: CASSAFGTANTGELFF.

The sample holds a few counts of this clone. CDR3 DNA: TGTGCCATCACTGACAGGGTCTCTGGAAACACCATATATTTT. It codes for CAITDRVSGNTIYF. V and J are TRBV2 and TRBJ1-3; 7 bases line up with TRBD1. This CDR3 comprises 14 residues. CDR1 is SNHLY, CDR2 FYNNEI, per germline. V lost 10 bases, J lost 0 bases, and 6 bases stayed unmatched.

The chain carries TRBV9 and TRBJ2-7; a weak D match, TRBD2 (7 bases). The germline V gene encodes CDR1 SGDLS and CDR2 YYNGEE. The CDR3 loop spans 14 amino acids. Trimming shortened V by 5 bases and J by 5 bases, and 17 bases separated the two germline ends. Here the CDR3 reads CASSGRGSPNEQYF. Here the CDR3 DNA reads TGTGCCAGCAGTGGGAGGGGGAGTCCCAACGAGCAGTACTTC.

The chain joins TRBV27 to TRBJ1-2; 7 bases fit TRBD1. The CDR3 sequence is 17 residues long. CDR1 is MNHEY and CDR2 is SMNVEV in the germline V gene (reference sequence). The trim removed 2 bases at V and 6 bases at J, leaving 15 bases unmatched. The CDR3 bases are TGTGCCAGCAGTTTAAGGGGGAGACAGGGTGTACCAGATGGCTACACCTTC. Protein: CASSLRGRQGVPDGYTF.

This clone was detected only a few times. The chain has TRBV4-1 and TRBJ1-5; 11 bases fit TRBD1. Germline V gene lookup returns CDR1 MGHRA and CDR2 YSYEKL. With V trimmed by 4 bases and J by 4 bases, 18 bases remained unmatched. This CDR3 spans 20 amino acids. The CDR3 protein is CASSRSPRDRGELANQPQHF. The CDR3 DNA follows: TGCGCCAGCAGCCGGTCCCCCCGGGACAGGGGGGAATTAGCAAATCAGCCCCAGCATTTT.

The V and J genes are TRBV5-6 and TRBJ2-7, with 11 positions matching TRBD1. Trimming at V came to 4 bases and at J to 3 bases, leaving 6 bases not matched to a gene. The CDR3 length is 15 residues. Looked up from germline, CDR1 is SGHDT and CDR2 is YYEEEE. The CDR3 is CASSPGQGVYYEQYF. The DNA for the CDR3 is TGTGCCAGCAGCCCGGGACAGGGGGTTTACTACGAGCAGTACTTC.

V and J are TRBV5-6 and TRBJ2-1; 10 nucleotides agree with TRBD2. The trim removed 3 bases at V and 2 bases at J, leaving 2 bases unmatched. In germline, CDR1 is SGHDT, CDR2 YYEEEE. The length of the CDR3 is 15 residues. The CDR3 here is CASSSTSGPYNEQFF. CDR3 bases: TGTGCCAGCAGCTCGACTAGCGGGCCCTACAATGAGCAGTTCTTC.

The chain recombines TRBV27 with TRBJ2-3; a possible D gene is TRBD2 (5 bases). V lost 0 bases and J lost 2, with 6 bases in between. There are 14 residues in the CDR3. Germline CDR1 and CDR2: MNHEY and SMNVEV (reference sequence). The CDR3 loop is CASSLSGNTDTQYF. The CDR3, as DNA: TGTGCCAGCAGTTTATCCGGGAACACAGATACGCAGTATTTT.

The gene calls are TRBV28 and TRBJ1-2, with D perhaps TRBD1 (5 bases). The CDR3 is made up of 14 amino acids. Germline V gives CDR1 MDHEN, CDR2 SYDVKM. V shed 3 bases and J shed 8 bases, with 16 bases lying between them. The CDR3 DNA reads TGTGCCAGCAGTTTCGGACACCGAACGACCGGCTACACCTTC. Translating gives CASSFGHRTTGYTF.

The chain links TRBV7-9 to TRBJ2-5, with D possibly matching TRBD2 (5 bases). The CDR3 spans 14 residues. V lost 6 bases and J 7 bases, leaving 18 bases between the germline ends. Germline V gene data show CDR1 as SEHNR and CDR2 as FQNEAQ (reference sequence). CDR3 bases: TGTGCCAGCAGTCTTCTAGGAGGTCCTAGGACCCAGTACTTC. Protein sequence: CASSLLGGPRTQYF.

The chain recombines TRBV7-2 with TRBJ2-3; D might be TRBD2 (6 bases). This CDR3 has 13 residues. Germline V gene lookup returns CDR1 SGHTA and CDR2 FQGNSA. V was pared by 6 bases and J by 5 bases, with 12 bases between. The CDR3 protein is CASRPLAKDTQYF. CDR3 DNA sequence: TGTGCCAGCAGGCCCCTAGCGAAAGATACGCAGTATTTT.

The chain is built from TRBV7-9 and TRBJ2-3; D is possibly TRBD1 (6 bases). The germline V gene encodes CDR1 SEHNR and CDR2 FQNEAQ (reference sequence). This CDR3 is built from 15 residues. Trimming stripped 5 bases from V and 3 bases from J, with 15 bases between. This chain's CDR3 is CASSHPGEGTDTQYF. For the CDR3, the DNA is TGTGCCAGCAGCCACCCAGGGGAAGGGACAGATACGCAGTATTTT.

The V call is TRBV5-1, the J call TRBJ1-4; D may be TRBD1 (5 bases). This CDR3 region has 15 residues. Trimming shortened V by 0 bases and J by 8 bases, and 14 bases separated the two germline ends. The V gene's germline CDR1 is SGHRS and CDR2 YFSETQ. The CDR3, as DNA: TGCGCCAGCAGCTTGGTGGGACTTAATGAGGAAAAACTGTTTTTT. Amino acids: CASSLVGLNEEKLFF.

The chain has TRBV2 and TRBJ2-7, with D tentatively TRBD2 (5 bases). Trimming left V 8 bases short and J 2 bases short, with 10 bases between. The germline gives CDR1 SNHLY, CDR2 FYNNEI. The CDR3 consists of 12 residues. Here the CDR3 reads CASGSSPYEQYF. The CDR3, as DNA: TGTGCCAGCGGGAGTTCGCCCTACGAGCAGTACTTC.

There are a few counts of this clone. This chain joins TRBV27 and TRBJ1-4; maybe TRBD1 (6 bases). Trimming stripped 5 bases from V and 5 bases from J, with 12 bases between. Germline CDR1 is MNHEY and CDR2 is SMNVEV (reference sequence). The CDR3 has 14 residues. CDR3 amino acids: CASSRDRSNEKLFF. In DNA form, the CDR3 reads TGTGCCAGCAGTCGTGACAGGTCAAATGAAAAACTGTTTTTT.

The chain's CDR3 is CASSPIQGTYEQYF. CDR3 DNA: TGCGCCAGCAGTCCTATACAGGGGACCTACGAGCAGTACTTC. This sequence joins TRBV5-1 and TRBJ2-7, with 7 bases matching TRBD1. Trimming cost V 5 bases and J 2 bases; bases outside gene matches: 7. Germline V gene lookup returns CDR1 SGHRS and CDR2 YFSETQ. CDR3 length equals 14 residues.

V and J are TRBV6-4 and TRBJ2-1; tentatively, D is TRBD1 (5 bases). Looked up from germline, CDR1 is MRHNA and CDR2 is SNTAGT. Trimming left V 2 bases short and J 12 bases short, with 14 bases between. The CDR3 sequence is 13 residues long. The CDR3 sequence is CASSDEVRALQFF. CDR3 in DNA: TGTGCCAGCAGTGACGAAGTCAGGGCATTGCAGTTCTTC.

The chain uses TRBV5-1 and TRBJ2-5, with 11 bases that match TRBD1. Looked up from germline, CDR1 is SGHRS and CDR2 is YFSETQ. This CDR3 has 15 residues. V trimming: 4 bases; J trimming: 4 bases; junction bases outside the gene matches: 6. The CDR3 loop is CASSRGTGGRETQYF. The CDR3 nucleotides read TGCGCCAGCAGCAGAGGGACAGGGGGTCGAGAGACCCAGTACTTC. Based on the CDR3 plus reference TRBV5-1 and TRBJ2-5, the full variable domain is KAGVTQTPRYLIKTRGQQVTLSCSPISGHRSVSWYQQTPGQGLQFLFEYFSETQRNKGNFPGRFSGRQFSNSRSEMNVSTLELGDSALYLCASSRGTGGRETQYFGPGTRLLVL.

The genes are TRBV30 and TRBJ2-4; 7 bases align to TRBD1. CDR3 length: 14 residues. Germline CDR1 is GTSNPN and CDR2 is SVGIG (reference sequence). J gave up 0 bases and V 4 bases, and 3 bases lay outside the gene matches. In DNA, the CDR3 is TGTGCCTGGACTGACAGGGTAGCCAAAAACATTCAGTACTTC. Its protein product is CAWTDRVAKNIQYF. Full variable domain (outside the CDR3, taken from reference TRBV30 and TRBJ2-4): SQTIHQWPATLVQPVGSPLSLECTVEGTSNPNLYWYRQAAGRGLQLLFYSVGIGQISSEVPQNLSASRPQDRQFILSSKKLLLSDSGFYLCAWTDRVAKNIQYFGAGTRLSVL.

The CDR3 DNA is TGTGCCAGCTCACCGGAGCCCCCGTCCCAGCATTTT. It yields the protein CASSPEPPSQHF. The chain employs TRBV18 and TRBJ1-5; D is ambiguous. This CDR3 region has 12 residues. Trimming removed 3 bases at V and 11 bases at J, with 11 bases between. CDR1 is KGHSH and CDR2 is LQKENI in the germline V gene.

This clone was picked up one time. V and J are TRBV5-1 and TRBJ1-6; possibly TRBD1 for D (6 bases). V lost 0 bases and J 10 bases, leaving 14 bases between the germline ends. The germline V gene has CDR1 SGHRS and CDR2 YFSETQ. The CDR3 spans 15 residues. This CDR3 reads CASSLGWGLGSPLHF. As DNA, the CDR3 is TGCGCCAGCAGCTTGGGCTGGGGGCTAGGGTCACCCCTCCACTTT. Variable domain in full (rest from reference TRBV5-1 and TRBJ1-6): KAGVTQTPRYLIKTRGQQVTLSCSPISGHRSVSWYQQTPGQGLQFLFEYFSETQRNKGNFPGRFSGRQFSNSRSEMNVSTLELGDSALYLCASSLGWGLGSPLHFGNGTRLTVT.

The rearrangement joins TRBV28 to TRBJ2-5, with no clear D. V dropped 2 bases and J dropped 5 bases, with 15 bases sitting between them. Germline values: CDR1 MDHEN, CDR2 SYDVKM. The length of the CDR3 is 15 residues. Here the CDR3 DNA reads TGTGCCAGCAGTTTAGGGTCCGCGTCCGGGGAGACCCAGTACTTC. This gives the protein CASSLGSASGETQYF.

V is TRBV5-4 and J is TRBJ2-1; TRBD1 matches at 7 bases. This CDR3 has 16 residues. CDR1 SGHNT and CDR2 YYREEE come from the germline V gene (reference sequence). Trimming cost V 4 bases and J 4 bases; bases outside gene matches: 11. The CDR3 nucleotides read TGTGCCAGCAGCCCGCGGGCCCCAGGGGGTTACAATGAGCAGTTCTTC. Translated, it gives CASSPRAPGGYNEQFF.

The rearrangement joins TRBV27 to TRBJ2-7; 7 positions match TRBD2. The CDR3 is made up of 14 amino acids. The V gene's germline CDR1 is MNHEY and CDR2 SMNVEV (reference sequence). With 5 bases clipped from V and 4 bases from J, the junction kept 8 bases outside the gene matches. The CDR3 sequence is CASSPRGVVYEQYF. In DNA, the CDR3 is TGTGCCAGCAGTCCCCGGGGGGTGGTGTACGAGCAGTACTTC.

V usage is TRBV30 and J usage is TRBJ2-7; the D gene is possibly TRBD2 (6 bases). Germline CDR1 and CDR2: GTSNPN and SVGIG (reference sequence). The CDR3 has 11 residues. Trimming cost V 6 bases and J 3 bases, with 9 bases left between them. The DNA for the CDR3 is TGTGCCTGCAACGGGGGCTACGAGCAGTACTTC. Protein: CACNGGYEQYF. Looking up the rest from reference TRBV30 and TRBJ2-7 gives the full variable domain: SQTIHQWPATLVQPVGSPLSLECTVEGTSNPNLYWYRQAAGRGLQLLFYSVGIGQISSEVPQNLSASRPQDRQFILSSKKLLLSDSGFYLCACNGGYEQYFGPGTRLTVT.

This chain uses TRBV7-8 with TRBJ2-6, with D tentatively TRBD1 (6 bases). This CDR3 is 18 amino acids long. V was cut by 2 bases and J by 0 bases, with 14 bases left in between. Germline loops: CDR1 SGHVS, CDR2 FQNEAQ. The CDR3 DNA is TGTGCCAGCAGCTTAACAACAGGGACACGCTCTGGGGCCAACGTCCTGACTTTC. This sequence encodes CASSLTTGTRSGANVLTF. Combining the CDR3 with reference TRBV7-8 and TRBJ2-6 gives the whole variable domain GAGVSQSPRYKVAKRGQDVALRCDPISGHVSLFWYQQALGQGPEFLTYFQNEAQLDKSGLPSDRFFAERPEGSVSTLKIQRTQQEDSAVYLCASSLTTGTRSGANVLTFGAGSRLTVL.